This T cell receptor (beta chain) was found in a study of Ad26.COV2.S vaccination and SARS-CoV-2 variants. Overall study context: Donor participated within the Ad26.COV2.S arm of the COV1001 trial. Ad26.COV2.S shots went into the muscle once or twice, 56 days apart. Broader study findings: Breadth of non-spike TCRs did not differ between vaccinees and placebo recipients.

The V end lost 5 bases, the J end lost 7 bases, and 11 bases lay between the germline ends. The CDR3 is made up of 13 amino acids. Here immunoSEQ multiplex PCR was the method, and the copy in TCRdb shows in-frame clones only, minus some. The sample contains hundreds of thousands of clones, 89% of which appear only once. Treatment of the sample: about 20 received Ad26.COV2.S at low or high dose, single or two shots; roughly five received placebo; per-sample allocation not given. Each sample was drawn 63 days after the first injection (of vaccine or placebo). An adult aged 18-55 years in Boston served as the donor. A note on this clone: As yet, its antigen is unknown.

This TCR was recovered from a person aged 18-65 years who received the Ad26.COV2.S COVID-19 vaccine or a placebo. This sequence joins TRBV12-3 or TRBV12-4 and TRBJ1-4; D ambiguous. The sequencing here drew on peripheral blood, taken in a trial of Ad26.COV2.S vaccine versus placebo. The CDR3 DNA reads TGTGCCAGCAGTGTCGGGATTAGTGAAAAACTGTTTTTT. Translating gives CASSVGISEKLFF.